A single sample is the source of the 19 T cell receptor beta chains below, sequenced in a study of blood T cell repertoires in COVID-19. Only in-frame clones appear in the TCRdb table, and some are missing; sequencing was by immunoSEQ multiplex PCR. The table shows some 290,000 clones, with roughly nine tenths occurring only once. The sample comprised peripheral blood. These receptors were taken from a woman in her twenties or thirties with COVID-19, enrolled during active disease.

The rearrangement links TRBV6-1 to TRBJ1-6, with D possibly matching TRBD1 (5 bases). Between the trimmed V and J ends, which lost 1 base and 12 bases, there was a span of 13 bases. This CDR3 has 14 residues. Germline-derived CDR1 and CDR2 are MNHNS and SASEGT. The CDR3 coding sequence is TGTGCCAGCAGTGAAGAGTGGGGCTGGGAACCCCTCCACTTT. Translated, it gives CASSEEWGWEPLHF.

The chain combines TRBV5-6 with TRBJ2-5; D unclear. This CDR3 spans 14 amino acids. V was trimmed by 1 base and J by 5 bases, leaving 12 bases between them. Germline CDR1 reads SGHDT; CDR2 reads YYEEEE. CDR3 in DNA: TGTGCCAGCAGCTTGTACTCGGTCGAGGAGACCCAGTACTTC. Translated, it gives CASSLYSVEETQYF.

The rearrangement links TRBV19 to TRBJ1-1; 8 positions match TRBD1. The J segment lost 4 bases and the V segment lost 7 bases, leaving 11 bases of the junction unmatched. From germline, CDR1 is LNHDA and CDR2 SQIVND (reference sequence). The CDR3 covers 15 residues. The CDR3 DNA follows: TGTGCCAGTATGGACAGGGACTTTCGCGGCACTGAAGCTTTCTTT. Residues: CASMDRDFRGTEAFF. The whole variable domain, filled in from reference TRBV19 and TRBJ1-1, reads DGGITQSPKYLFRKEGQNVTLSCEQNLNHDAMYWYRQDPGQGLRLIYYSQIVNDFQKGDIAEGYSVSREKKESFPLTVTSAQKNPTAFYLCASMDRDFRGTEAFFGQGTRLTVV.

The chain links TRBV24-1 to TRBJ2-3; D possibly corresponds to TRBD2 (6 bases). Germline V CDR1 and CDR2: KGHDR, SFDVKD. This CDR3 has 15 amino acids. Trimming removed 2 bases at V and 0 bases at J, with 8 bases between. The CDR3 nucleotides read TGTGCCACCAGTGATTCGGGAGTTAGCACAGATACGCAGTATTTT. It encodes CATSDSGVSTDTQYF.

In its sample, this clone was seen once. The gene calls are TRBV5-6 and TRBJ1-1, with 8 bases identical to TRBD1. Trimming removed 0 bases from V and 6 bases from J; junction bases left unmatched: 1. CDR3 length equals 13 residues. CDR1 is SGHDT, CDR2 YYEEEE, per germline. CDR3 region: CASSLVQGAEAFF. The CDR3 DNA sequence: TGTGCCAGCAGCTTGGTACAGGGGGCTGAAGCTTTCTTT.

The chain couples TRBV6-5 to TRBJ2-7, with TRBD1 identical over 7 bases. Germline loops: CDR1 MNHEY, CDR2 SVGAGI. The CDR3 is 14 amino acids. J was trimmed by 1 base and V by 6 bases; bases with no gene match: 6. The CDR3 spells CASSPRDRSYEQYF. CDR3 sequence (DNA): TGTGCCAGCAGCCCCCGGGACAGATCCTACGAGCAGTACTTC.

This clone has ten or more counts. The V and J genes are TRBV27 and TRBJ1-2; 7 nucleotides match TRBD1. Germline CDR1 is MNHEY and CDR2 is SMNVEV (reference sequence). V was clipped by 7 bases and J by 6 bases; unmatched bases: 8. The CDR3 runs to 13 residues. CDR3 bases: TGTGCCAGCACCCGGGACAGCGTGAATGGCTACACCTTC. This codes for CASTRDSVNGYTF.

The chain uses TRBV29-1 and TRBJ1-4; D unresolved. V lost 7 bases to trimming and J lost 7 bases, with 7 bases between them. CDR1 SQVTM and CDR2 ANQGSEA come from the germline V gene. This CDR3 has 10 residues. In DNA form, the CDR3 reads TGCAGCGCCGAGGGTGAAAAACTGTTTTTT. This encodes CSAEGEKLFF.

With regard to this clone: Other DNA sequences of this sample code for an identical CDR3. The chain carries TRBV18 and TRBJ2-7; 7 bases align to TRBD1. There are 13 residues in the CDR3. After removal of 6 bases from V and 4 bases from J, the junction contained 6 bases not matched to a gene. Germline V gives CDR1 KGHSH, CDR2 LQKENI. The CDR3 loop reads CASSPGTAYEQYF. CDR3 DNA sequence: TGTGCCAGCTCGCCAGGGACAGCTTACGAGCAGTACTTC.

This clone was seen a single time. The J gene is TRBJ1-2, the V gene TRBV3-1 (or the pseudogene TRBV3-2); D gene uncertain. The CDR3 covers 12 residues. V was shortened by 2 bases and J by 8 bases, with 9 bases between the two germline ends. Germline lookup yields CDR1 LGHDT and CDR2 YNNKEL (reference sequence). The CDR3 region has the DNA TGTGCCAGCAGCCAACGGGAGAGAGGCTACACCTTC. This encodes CASSQRERGYTF.

The chain recombines TRBV7-6 with TRBJ2-2, with 8 bases aligning to TRBD1. Unmatched junction bases numbered 10, after V lost 6 bases and J lost 4 bases. There are 16 residues in the CDR3. CDR1 is SGHVS and CDR2 is FNYEAQ in the germline V gene. The CDR3 loop is CASRETGEVGTGELFF. The DNA for the CDR3 is TGTGCCAGCAGGGAGACAGGGGAAGTCGGCACCGGGGAGCTGTTTTTT. Based on the CDR3 plus reference TRBV7-6 and TRBJ2-2, the full variable domain is GAGVSQSPRYKVTKRGQDVALRCDPISGHVSLYWYRQALGQGPEFLTYFNYEAQQDKSGLPNDRFSAERPEGSISTLTIQRTEQRDSAMYRCASRETGEVGTGELFFGEGSRLTVL.

This clone has only one observation. This rearrangement joins TRBV7-6 to TRBJ2-7; 7 nucleotides match TRBD2. The CDR3 is 15 amino acids. V gave up 2 bases and J gave up 2 bases; unmatched junction bases: 6. The germline CDR1 and CDR2 sequences are SGHVS and FNYEAQ. CDR3 DNA: TGTGCCAGCAGCTTATTTGAGGGAGGGCCCTACGAGCAGTACTTC. It translates to CASSLFEGGPYEQYF.

The J gene is TRBJ2-5, the V gene TRBV5-1, with D unresolved. Germline V CDR1 and CDR2: SGHRS, YFSETQ. Trimming took 1 base from V and 1 from J, leaving 5 bases between them. The CDR3 extends over 13 amino acids. This CDR3 reads CASSLFSQETQYF. Here the CDR3 DNA reads TGCGCCAGCAGCTTGTTTAGCCAAGAGACCCAGTACTTC. The full variable domain, with the rest looked up from reference TRBV5-1 and TRBJ2-5, is KAGVTQTPRYLIKTRGQQVTLSCSPISGHRSVSWYQQTPGQGLQFLFEYFSETQRNKGNFPGRFSGRQFSNSRSEMNVSTLELGDSALYLCASSLFSQETQYFGPGTRLLVL.

V gene TRBV19 combines with J gene TRBJ2-6, with D uncertain. Trimming pared 3 bases from V and 2 bases from J, leaving 8 bases between. The CDR3 totals 15 residues. Germline assignment: CDR1 LNHDA and CDR2 SQIVND (reference sequence). CDR3 amino acids: CASSIAPPGANVLTF. CDR3 coding DNA: TGTGCCAGTAGTATCGCGCCGCCTGGGGCCAACGTCCTGACTTTC.

V is TRBV28 and J is TRBJ1-6, with D perhaps TRBD1 (6 bases). Trimming shortened V by 6 bases and J by 8 bases, and 14 bases separated the two germline ends. This CDR3 region has 14 residues. Looked up from germline, CDR1 is MDHEN and CDR2 is SYDVKM. DNA of the CDR3: TGTGCCAGCAGCCCTGCCCAGGGGCATTCACCCCTCCACTTT. Protein sequence: CASSPAQGHSPLHF.

About this clone: Germline is not matched at one junction end, which may reflect a read error. The chain links TRBV2 to TRBJ1-2; D perhaps matches TRBD1 (6 bases). Germline assignment: CDR1 SNHLY and CDR2 FYNNEI. This CDR3 has 12 residues. The CDR3 spells CASSLLPPGAHF. CDR3 bases: TGTGCCAGCAGTCTACTCCCCCCAGGGGCCCACTTC.

V is TRBV9 and J is TRBJ2-1; 9 bases agree with TRBD2. Germline V gives CDR1 SGDLS, CDR2 YYNGEE. The junction had 8 bases not matched to a gene; V was cut back by 4 bases and J by 9 bases. CDR3 length equals 14 residues. In DNA form, the CDR3 reads TGTGCCAGCAGCCCTAGCGGGAACCCTACTGAGCAGTTCTTC. Protein product: CASSPSGNPTEQFF.

This clone was recorded a few times. The chain combines TRBV27 with TRBJ2-1; a weak D match, TRBD1 (6 bases). This CDR3 is 14 amino acids long. The germline V and J ends were trimmed by 5 bases and 5 bases, with 13 bases remaining between them. Germline CDR1 MNHEY, CDR2 SMNVEV (reference sequence). CDR3 in amino acids: CASSPQGGHNEQFF. DNA for the CDR3: TGTGCCAGCAGTCCCCAAGGGGGTCACAATGAGCAGTTCTTC.

In its sample, this clone was seen once. The same CDR3 also results from other DNA sequences found in this sample. This chain uses TRBV5-6 with TRBJ1-2, with TRBD1 identical over 10 bases. The length of the CDR3 is 13 residues. Germline V CDR1 and CDR2: SGHDT, YYEEEE. The junction had 4 bases not matched to a gene; V was cut back by 4 bases and J by 7 bases. CDR3 in amino acids: CASSPGDRGGYTF. In DNA, the CDR3 is TGTGCCAGCAGCCCAGGGGACAGGGGTGGCTACACCTTC.